This T cell receptor beta chain was documented in a study of cytomegalovirus exposure and HLA in healthy donors. Here immunoSEQ multiplex PCR was the method, and the copy in TCRdb shows in-frame clones only, minus some. There are some 90,000 clones in the sample; more than 85% occur only once, and over 6% lies in the top ten. Trimming at V came to 0 bases and at J to 4 bases, leaving 4 bases not matched to a gene. The CDR3 loop spans 15 amino acids. Germline V gives CDR1 SGHRS, CDR2 YFSETQ. This clone came up once. Its antigen remains unidentified. Whole-study results and caveats: In vitro testing confirmed three CMV-associated chains as specific for CMV antigens. Rare TCR sequences predominated, though certain public TCRs were found in many donors. It was reportedly the case that the classifier diagnosed cytomegalovirus status with high specificity and sensitivity.

Sequencing was performed on PBMCs. The TCR originated in a man between 18 and 35 years old in good health and CMV-seropositive. This chain connects TRBV5-1 to TRBJ1-1; TRBD1 aligns across 9 bases. The CDR3 here is CASSLVGQGTTEAFF. CDR3 coding DNA: TGCGCCAGCAGCTTGGTAGGACAGGGGACCACTGAAGCTTTCTTT. The whole variable domain, filled in from reference TRBV5-1 and TRBJ1-1, reads KAGVTQTPRYLIKTRGQQVTLSCSPISGHRSVSWYQQTPGQGLQFLFEYFSETQRNKGNFPGRFSGRQFSNSRSEMNVSTLELGDSALYLCASSLVGQGTTEAFFGQGTRLTVV.